This entry features one TCR beta chain sequence. This entry comes from a study of blood T cell repertoires in COVID-19. CDR1 is LGHNA, CDR2 YNFKEQ, per germline. With 0 bases removed from V and 8 bases from J, the gap between germline ends came to 15 bases. This CDR3 is built from 15 residues. TCRdb keeps only in-frame clones here, not all; method: immunoSEQ multiplex PCR. The sample records roughly 200,000 clones, approximately 84% being singletons. The J gene is TRBJ2-3, the V gene TRBV4-2; tentative D call: TRBD1 (6 bases). This TCR came from a man in his forties or fifties with active or convalescent COVID-19. The sequenced material came from peripheral blood. DNA of the CDR3: TGTGCCAGCAGCCAAGATCAGGGGTCTAGTGGTACGCAGTATTTT. It codes for CASSQDQGSSGTQYF.